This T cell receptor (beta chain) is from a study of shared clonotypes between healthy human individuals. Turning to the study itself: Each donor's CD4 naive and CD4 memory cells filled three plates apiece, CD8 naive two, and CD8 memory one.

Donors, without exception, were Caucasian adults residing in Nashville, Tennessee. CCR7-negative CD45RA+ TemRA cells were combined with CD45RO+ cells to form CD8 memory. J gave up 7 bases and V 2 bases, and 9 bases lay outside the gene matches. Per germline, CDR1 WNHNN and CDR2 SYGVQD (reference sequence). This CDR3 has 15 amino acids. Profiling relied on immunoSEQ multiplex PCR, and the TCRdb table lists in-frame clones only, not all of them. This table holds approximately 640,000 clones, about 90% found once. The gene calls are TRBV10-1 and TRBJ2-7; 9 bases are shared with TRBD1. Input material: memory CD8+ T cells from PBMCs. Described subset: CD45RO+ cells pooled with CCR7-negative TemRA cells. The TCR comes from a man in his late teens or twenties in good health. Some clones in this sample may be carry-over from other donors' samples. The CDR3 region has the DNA TGCGCCAGCAGTGAGGACCCGGGACAGGGACGTGAGCAGTACTTC. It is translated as CASSEDPGQGREQYF.